The rows below give T cell receptor beta chains drawn from one sample of a study of response to subunit inactivated influenza vaccine. TCRdb itself ran the RT-PCR reads through MiXCR, one entry per CDR3 protein. This sample yields a few hundred thousand distinct CDR3 sequences, of which roughly 10% are seen a single time; 11% belongs to the top ten. These same records also appear under a second study, on T cells expressing NK-cell markers.

Sequences were derived from PBMCs from blood, sampled on the day of vaccination. The source of these receptors is a man aged 45-65 years who received an inactivated influenza vaccine. CDR3s include the opening cysteine and the closing phenylalanine or tryptophan. A D gene is named only where the DNA matches it firmly. Only part of the rows carry a size: once, few, many, or a class if the clone is expanded.

D gene	V gene	J gene	clone size	CDR3 DNA	CDR3 protein
.	TRBV7-9	TRBJ2-7	many	TGTGCCAGCAGCTTAAATCCCCAGGGGAAAAGGGTCTACGAGCAGTACTTC	CASSLNPQGKRVYEQYF
.	TRBV24-1	TRBJ2-7	.	TGTGCCACCAGTGACGGACAGATCTCCTACGAGCAGTACTTC	CATSDGQISYEQYF
.	TRBV5-5	TRBJ1-2	many	TGTGCCAGCAGCTTAGCGAGAGATAACTATGGCTACACCTTC	CASSLARDNYGYTF
TRBD1	TRBV12-3/TRBV12-4	TRBJ2-7	many	TGTGCCAGCAGTTTAGCGAGGGGACAGCGGCCCTACGAGCAGTACTTC	CASSLARGQRPYEQYF
.	TRBV21-1	TRBJ1-2	few	TGTGCCAGCAGGTCTCCACTAAACGGGACAGGGGGATGTTGGTACTATGGCTACACCTTC	CASRSPLNGTGGCWYYGYTF
TRBD2	TRBV25-1	TRBJ2-7	many	TGTGCCAGCTGTCCGATCGGGAGGAACGAGCAGTACTTC	CASCPIGRNEQYF
.	TRBV6-2/TRBV6-3	TRBJ2-1	few	TGTGCCAGCAGTTACGTCCCTGCGGCGGGGCTAGAGCAGTTCTTC	CASSYVPAAGLEQFF
TRBD2	TRBV28	TRBJ2-1	many	TGTGCCAGCAGTAGGGGCTTGTACGGGAGGGACCGGTTCCGAGAGCAGTTCTTC	CASSRGLYGRDRFREQFF
.	TRBV4-2	TRBJ2-2	few	TGTGCCAGCAGCCAGTCAGGCGCTACCGGGGAGCTGTTTTTT	CASSQSGATGELFF
TRBD2	TRBV5-1	TRBJ2-7	.	TGCGCCAGCAGCTTGGTTGTAACGCGGGAGGGCGAGCAGTACTTC	CASSLVVTREGEQYF
TRBD2	TRBV7-2	TRBJ2-1	.	TGTGCCAGCAGCTTAGGCGGGGGGGCCAATGAGCAGTTCTTC	CASSLGGGANEQFF
TRBD1	TRBV12-3/TRBV12-4	TRBJ2-3	few	TGTGCCAGCAGTCAGGGCGTCGGGACAGCCCGCCCAGATACGCAGTATTTT	CASSQGVGTARPDTQYF
TRBD2	TRBV28	TRBJ2-7	few	TGTGCCAGCAGTTTAAGTTTCTCTGGGCTAGCGGGGGGATCCTACGAGCAGTACTTC	CASSLSFSGLAGGSYEQYF
.	TRBV30	TRBJ2-5	.	TGTGCCTGGAGTCCTAGGCTTTCCCATGAGACCCAGTACTTC	CAWSPRLSHETQYF
TRBD1	TRBV6-1	TRBJ1-4	few	TGTGCCAGCAGTGGGACAGGGATCGAGGAAAAACTGTTTTTT	CASSGTGIEEKLFF
.	TRBV24-1	TRBJ2-2	few	TGTGCCACCACGGGGGCGAACACCGGGGAGCTGTTTTTT	CATTGANTGELFF
.	TRBV5-5	TRBJ2-4	.	TGTGCCAGCAGCTTGATAGGGGCCAAAAACATTCAGTACTTC	CASSLIGAKNIQYF
.	TRBV5-1	TRBJ2-7	few	TGCGCCAGCAGCTTGGGGGGACCCGACCGGGAGCAGTACTTC	CASSLGGPDREQYF
.	TRBV29-1	TRBJ2-5	.	TGCAGCGGCGACAGTGACCAAGAGACCCAGTACTTC	CSGDSDQETQYF
.	TRBV3-1	TRBJ2-2	many	TGTGCCAGCACCCCTGCCGGGCAAAACACCGGGGAGCTGTTTTTT	CASTPAGQNTGELFF
.	TRBV4-2	TRBJ2-2	few	TGTGCCAGCAGCCAAGATCGAGGGGGAGGGATAACCGGGGAGCTGTTTTTT	CASSQDRGGGITGELFF
.	TRBV6-2/TRBV6-3	TRBJ1-1	.	TGTGCCAGCAGTTACCGGGGGGCCTTCACTGAAGCTTTCTTT	CASSYRGAFTEAFF
TRBD2	TRBV20-1	TRBJ2-7	few	TGCAGTGGTCGGGGGGGCGGCTACGAGCAGTACTTC	CSGRGGGYEQYF
.	TRBV20-1	TRBJ2-2	few	TGCAGTGCTAGAGATCGGATTGGACAATCGAACACCGGGGAGCTGTTTTTT	CSARDRIGQSNTGELFF
TRBD1	TRBV6-2/TRBV6-3	TRBJ2-1	few	TGTGCCAGCAGAAGCGACAGGGTTGGCAATGAGCAGTTCTTC	CASRSDRVGNEQFF